This T cell receptor (beta chain) derives from a study of T cells in Graves' hyperthyroidism and ophthalmopathy. Patients were aged 18 to 65, had disease duration under 2 months, and had newly diagnosed hyperthyroidism. Study-wide points: Among thyroid clonotypes expanded above 0.001, most also appeared in blood.

Points on this clonotype: Its antigen remains unknown.

Trimming cost V 6 bases and J 2 bases, with 16 bases left between them. The CDR3 runs 15 residues. Germline CDR1 is MGHDK and CDR2 is SYGVNS. Researchers amplified the TCR beta CDR3 regions from RNA transcripts. HTBI primers were employed in a first-round RT-PCR of the TCR CDR3. TCRdb reprocessed the multiplex PCR reads via MiXCR and lists one record per CDR3 protein. The table includes 560,000 or so distinct CDR3 sequences, more than 45% detected once. This clonotype was obtained from a woman aged 18-29 years with Graves' hyperthyroidism. The specimen was peripheral blood or thyroid tissue (not recorded which). This rearrangement joins TRBV25-1 to TRBJ1-1; tentatively, D is TRBD1 (5 bases). Written as DNA, the CDR3 is TGTGCCAGCAGCACTAGCGGGACCGCAAACACTGAAGCTTTCTTT. Its translation is CASSTSGTANTEAFF.